The entry below gives a single T cell receptor beta chain sequence along with its context. The data originate from a study of blood T cell repertoires in COVID-19. Across the study: Researchers got acute and convalescent COVID-19 samples from the United States, Italy and Spain.

Measured with immunoSEQ multiplex PCR; TCRdb has only the in-frame clones, and not every one. The data show fewer than 200,000 clones, 84% seen once. Germline CDR1 reads SEHNR; CDR2 reads FQNEAQ (reference sequence). This CDR3 comprises 13 residues. Trimming shortened V by 4 bases and J by 4 bases, and 11 bases separated the two germline ends. This chain uses TRBV7-9 with TRBJ2-7; no clear D. Sequencing input: PBMCs or T cells enriched from blood (not recorded which). This receptor was obtained from a man aged 50-60 years who had recovered from COVID-19. The CDR3 DNA follows: TGTGCCAGCAGCTACCAGAACCAGTACGAGCAGTACTTC. This translates into CASSYQNQYEQYF. Variable domain in full (rest from reference TRBV7-9 and TRBJ2-7): DTGVSQNPRHKITKRGQNVTFRCDPISEHNRLYWYRQTLGQGPEFLTYFQNEAQLEKSRLLSDRFSAERPKGSFSTLEIQRTEQGDSAMYLCASSYQNQYEQYFGPGTRLTVT.